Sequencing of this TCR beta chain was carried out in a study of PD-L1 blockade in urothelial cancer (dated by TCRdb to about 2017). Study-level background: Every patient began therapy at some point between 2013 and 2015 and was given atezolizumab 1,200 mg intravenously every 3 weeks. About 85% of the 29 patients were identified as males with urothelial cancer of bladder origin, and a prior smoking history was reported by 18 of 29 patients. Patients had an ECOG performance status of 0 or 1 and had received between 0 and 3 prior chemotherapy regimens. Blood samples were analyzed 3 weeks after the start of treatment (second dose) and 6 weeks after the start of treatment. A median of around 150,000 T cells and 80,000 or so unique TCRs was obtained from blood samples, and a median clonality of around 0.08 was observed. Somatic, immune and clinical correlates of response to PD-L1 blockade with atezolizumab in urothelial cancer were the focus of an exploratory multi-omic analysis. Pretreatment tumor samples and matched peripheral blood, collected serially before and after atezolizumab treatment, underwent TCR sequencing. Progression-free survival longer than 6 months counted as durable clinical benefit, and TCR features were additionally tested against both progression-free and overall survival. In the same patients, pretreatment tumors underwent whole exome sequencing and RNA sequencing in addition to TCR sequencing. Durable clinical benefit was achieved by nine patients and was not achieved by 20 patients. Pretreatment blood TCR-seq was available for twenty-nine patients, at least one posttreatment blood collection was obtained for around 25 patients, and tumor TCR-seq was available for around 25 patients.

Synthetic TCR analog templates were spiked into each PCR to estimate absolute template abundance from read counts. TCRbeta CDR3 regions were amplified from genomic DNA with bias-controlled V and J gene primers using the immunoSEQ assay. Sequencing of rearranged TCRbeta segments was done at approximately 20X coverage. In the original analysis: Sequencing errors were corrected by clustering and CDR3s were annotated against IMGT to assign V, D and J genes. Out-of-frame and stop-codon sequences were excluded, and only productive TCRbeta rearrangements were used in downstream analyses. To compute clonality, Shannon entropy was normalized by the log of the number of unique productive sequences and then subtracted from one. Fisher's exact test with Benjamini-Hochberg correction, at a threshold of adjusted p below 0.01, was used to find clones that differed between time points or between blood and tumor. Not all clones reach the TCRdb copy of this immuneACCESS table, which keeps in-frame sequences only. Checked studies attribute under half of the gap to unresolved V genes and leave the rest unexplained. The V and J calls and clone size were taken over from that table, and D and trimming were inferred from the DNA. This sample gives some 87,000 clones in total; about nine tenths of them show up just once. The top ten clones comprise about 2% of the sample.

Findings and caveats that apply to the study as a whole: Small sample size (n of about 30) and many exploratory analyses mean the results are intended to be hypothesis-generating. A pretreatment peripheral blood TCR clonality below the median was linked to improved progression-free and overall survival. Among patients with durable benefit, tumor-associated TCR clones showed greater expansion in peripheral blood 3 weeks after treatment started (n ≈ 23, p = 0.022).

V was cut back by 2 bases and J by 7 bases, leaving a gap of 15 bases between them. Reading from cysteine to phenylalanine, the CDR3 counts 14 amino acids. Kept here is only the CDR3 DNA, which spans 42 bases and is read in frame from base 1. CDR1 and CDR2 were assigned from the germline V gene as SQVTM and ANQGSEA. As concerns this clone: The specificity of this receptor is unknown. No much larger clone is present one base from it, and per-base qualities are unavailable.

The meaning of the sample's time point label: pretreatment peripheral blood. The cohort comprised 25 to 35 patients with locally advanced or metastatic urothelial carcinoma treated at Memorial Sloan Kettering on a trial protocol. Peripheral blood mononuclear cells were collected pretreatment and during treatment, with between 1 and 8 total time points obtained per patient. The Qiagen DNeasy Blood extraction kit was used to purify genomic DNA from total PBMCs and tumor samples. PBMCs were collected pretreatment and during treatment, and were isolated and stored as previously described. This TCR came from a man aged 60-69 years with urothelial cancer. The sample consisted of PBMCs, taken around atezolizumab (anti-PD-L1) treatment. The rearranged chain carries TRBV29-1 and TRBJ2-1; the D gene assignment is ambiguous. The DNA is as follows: TGCAGCGTTGAAACGAGGCTATCCCGGAATGAGCAGTTCTTC. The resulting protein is CSVETRLSRNEQFF.